This record covers a single T cell receptor beta chain. No antigen is known for it. Base qualities were left out, and no much larger clone turns up one base away. The trim is 5 bases for V and 0 bases for J, with a gap of 13 bases between the germline ends. Measured from the cysteine to the phenylalanine, the CDR3 is 15 residues long. Only CDR3 DNA remains: 45 bases, in frame from the first base. The germline V gene gives CDR1 as SQVTM and CDR2 as ANQGSEA. This sample stems from a study of blood T cell repertoires in COVID-19 (dated by TCRdb to the early 2020s). About the full investigation: Samples covering the acute and convalescent phases of COVID-19 were provided by collaborators in the United States, Italy and Spain. The sample metadata nearly always contained a de-identified subject ID, COVID-19 status, age in years and sex. The prospective study material was composed of cDNA or gDNA derived from T cells, B-cell-depleted T cells, or PBMCs. Samples came from the ongoing ImmuneRACE study (first 160 participants) plus 1,254 subjects from 6 global collaborators. Deeply sampled blood TCRbeta repertoires from subjects exposed to, actively infected with, or recovered from COVID-19 were included in the dataset. The repertoires were made available in a free public database intended to serve as a resource for research on the immune response to SARS-CoV-2. Where available, HLA class I and class II types were taken from metadata supplied by the sample provider and were not determined by assay-based typing.

Participants in the prospective study were enrolled through a virtual design, were aged about 18 to 90 years, and lived in roughly 26 United States geographic areas. To assign participants to cohorts, the prospective study relied on clinical history that participants themselves reported in a screening survey and a study questionnaire. Recovered participants in ImmuneRACE Cohort 3 were defined by two consecutive negative NP/OP PCR tests, clearance by a healthcare professional, or resolution of symptoms. In the prospective study, whole blood, serum and a nasopharyngeal or oropharyngeal swab were collected from each participant by mobile phlebotomists. Participants in the prospective study had the option to provide additional blood draws and questionnaires over an approximately 2-month period. Before DNA extraction, blood samples from the prospective study were shipped at room temperature or frozen.

TCRbeta CDR3 regions were amplified from genomic DNA by means of the immunoSEQ Assay, a bias-controlled multiplex PCR. In the original analysis: The number of nucleated cells in each sample was estimated from the amplification of reference gene primers within the assay. To quantify the absolute abundance of each unique TCRbeta CDR3 rearrangement, sequence reads were collapsed and filtered. For each sample, productive Simpson clonality was calculated by taking the square root of Simpson's diversity index across productive rearrangements. The table comes from immuneACCESS by way of TCRdb, which keeps in-frame sequences with V and J called. Part of the clones is missing from these tables; in studies checked, under half for an unresolved V gene and the rest for unknown reasons. V and J calls plus clone size are reproduced from that table; the DNA served to infer D and trimming. Here the sample has 350,000 to 400,000 clones; roughly 84% occur a single time. Together, the top ten hold 2.5% to 3% of the sample.

General findings and caveats noted by the study authors: How much clinical and demographic metadata was included differed by source and by participant, and the metadata was provided uncurated.

The clonotype comes from a woman under 40 who had recovered from COVID-19. The sample was PBMCs or T cells enriched from blood (not recorded which). Recombination linked TRBV29-1 to TRBJ2-2; the D gene assignment is ambiguous. The DNA sequence is given as TGCAGCGTTCTAAGCGCGTACTCGAACACCGGGGAGCTGTTTTTT. This translates into CSVLSAYSNTGELFF.